This TCR beta chain was captured by sequencing in a study of T cell clonality in common variable immunodeficiency. CDR3 length: 13 amino acids. V lost 5 bases and J 6 bases, leaving 11 bases between the germline ends. CDR1 and CDR2 (germline): SEHNR, FQNEAQ (reference sequence). Measured with immunoSEQ multiplex PCR; TCRdb has only the in-frame clones, and not every one. There are under 30,000 clones in the sample, none observed a single time. Whole-study results and caveats: Shared TCRbeta clones were fewer between CVID subjects than controls. Common variable immunodeficiency TCR beta sequences reportedly had fewer deletions and N-nucleotide insertions. Repertoire-complication correlations in CVID were limited by patient heterogeneity.

This clone was counted at least ten times. Its antigen remains unknown. Sequencing ends 3 residues short of the CDR3 end; the germline J gene provides the rest. Most patients and controls had Caucasian heritage. Donors gave 5 to 8 ml heparinized peripheral whole blood. This clonotype originated in a human donor with common variable immunodeficiency. J is TRBJ2-4 and V is TRBV7-9, with D perhaps TRBD2 (5 bases). Input material: peripheral blood mononuclear cells. CDR3 residues: CASSPGETNIQYF. Partial CDR3 DNA: TGTGCCAGCAGCCCCGGGGAGACAAACATT.